The 26 T cell receptor beta chains in this list originate from one sample, sequenced in a study of cytomegalovirus exposure and HLA in healthy donors. PCR involved 60 Vbeta and 13 Jbeta primers. The table came from immunoSEQ multiplex PCR; TCRdb's copy has only in-frame clones and leaves some out. The repertoire consists of about 140,000 clones, with 80% occurring once and the leading ten covering about 4.4%. Sequencing was carried out using PBMCs. The receptors come from a man in his forties in good health and CMV-seronegative.

This rearrangement joins TRBV27 to TRBJ2-7; tentatively, D is TRBD1 (5 bases). The CDR3 is made up of 14 amino acids. Germline V CDR1 and CDR2: MNHEY, SMNVEV (reference sequence). V shed 5 bases and J shed 4 bases, with 15 bases lying between them. The CDR3, as DNA: TGTGCCAGCAGTCCTCAGGGCCTCTTATACGAGCAGTACTTC. Translation: CASSPQGLLYEQYF.

This chain connects TRBV18 to TRBJ1-5; D gene ambiguous. The CDR3 is 14 residues long. Germline CDR1 reads KGHSH; CDR2 reads LQKENI. Trimming removed 6 bases from V and 3 bases from J, with 12 bases in between. Written as DNA, the CDR3 is TGTGCCAGCTCCCTTACAGCGGACAATCAGCCCCAGCATTTT. Its translation: CASSLTADNQPQHF.

The chain links TRBV5-1 to TRBJ1-1; no clear D gene. The CDR3 loop spans 14 amino acids. Trimming removed 4 bases from V and 4 bases from J, with 14 bases in between. Germline-derived CDR1 and CDR2 are SGHRS and YFSETQ. CDR3 region: CASSRMVRSTEAFF. In nucleotides, the CDR3 is TGCGCCAGCAGCCGAATGGTCCGGAGCACTGAAGCTTTCTTT.

The chain has TRBV7-3 and TRBJ1-2; 7 bases line up with TRBD1. The ends lost 4 bases at V and 3 bases at J; junction bases unmatched: 26. The CDR3 runs to 21 residues. Germline assignment: CDR1 SGHTA and CDR2 FQGTGA. CDR3 DNA sequence: TGTGCCAGCAGCTCCGTCGACGACAGGGCAGGGCAGGGCGACCTTTACTATGGCTACACCTTC. It specifies CASSSVDDRAGQGDLYYGYTF.

The chain is built from TRBV4-1 and TRBJ2-4; weak D call: TRBD2 (5 bases). This CDR3 comprises 18 residues. The V end was cut by 0 bases, the J end by 0 bases, with 15 bases between. Germline V CDR1 and CDR2: MGHRA, YSYEKL. The chain's CDR3 is CASSQESGRLLAKNIQYF. CDR3 coding DNA: TGCGCCAGCAGCCAAGAATCTGGGAGACTTCTAGCCAAAAACATTCAGTACTTC.

The J gene is TRBJ1-6, the V gene TRBV19, with TRBD1 identical over 12 bases. CDR3 length: 15 amino acids. Unmatched junction bases numbered 3, after V lost 6 bases and J lost 6 bases. Germline loops: CDR1 LNHDA, CDR2 SQIVND (reference sequence). The CDR3 protein is CASSRDRGRNSPLHF. The DNA of the CDR3 is TGTGCCAGTAGCCGGGACAGGGGGCGTAATTCACCCCTCCACTTT.

The V call is TRBV7-8, the J call TRBJ2-5, with a weak D call TRBD1 (5 bases). With 6 bases removed from V and 0 bases from J, the gap between germline ends came to 14 bases. The CDR3 has 15 amino acids. The V gene's germline CDR1 is SGHVS and CDR2 FQNEAQ. DNA for the CDR3: TGTGCCAGCAGACCCCAGGGCTCCTACCAAGAGACCCAGTACTTC. Translating it yields CASRPQGSYQETQYF.

The sample holds a few counts of this clone. This chain connects TRBV7-8 to TRBJ2-5, with TRBD1 as a possible D gene (6 bases). The DNA end is more similar to TRBJ2-7, so the J call may be wrong. The V gene's germline CDR1 is SGHVS and CDR2 FQNEAQ. The CDR3 consists of 16 residues. The CDR3 protein is CASSLEGTNQNYEQYF. The CDR3 nucleotides read TGTGCCAGCAGCTTAGAGGGGACAAACCAGAACTACGAGCAGTACTTC.

V usage is TRBV5-4 and J usage is TRBJ2-3; D is possibly TRBD2 (6 bases). The germline V gene encodes CDR1 SGHNT and CDR2 YYREEE (reference sequence). V lost 5 bases, J lost 3 bases, and 22 bases lay in between. This CDR3 region has 17 residues. CDR3 nucleotides: TGTGCCAGCAGGCGTACCGGGAGTTCTAAAAAAACAGATACGCAGTATTTT. This gives the protein CASRRTGSSKKTDTQYF.

The chain links TRBV9 to TRBJ2-5; D is perhaps TRBD2 (6 bases). V dropped 4 bases and J dropped 5 bases, with 15 bases sitting between them. The CDR3 loop spans 14 amino acids. Germline-derived CDR1 and CDR2 are SGDLS and YYNGEE. CDR3 coding DNA: TGTGCCAGCAGCCCTCACCTACGGGGGGAGACCCAGTACTTC. Protein sequence: CASSPHLRGETQYF.

This rearrangement joins TRBV5-1 to TRBJ1-4, with 7 positions matching TRBD1. The V segment lost 3 bases and the J segment 8 bases; nucleotides outside the gene matches: 7. Germline lookup yields CDR1 SGHRS and CDR2 YFSETQ. The CDR3 covers 14 residues. DNA of the CDR3: TGCGCCAGCAGCTCCGGGACAGAAGGCGAAAAACTGTTTTTT. This codes for CASSSGTEGEKLFF.

This chain links TRBV29-1 with TRBJ2-7, with TRBD2 identical over 9 bases. The V and J ends lost 8 bases and 0 bases, in that order; junction bases with no gene match: 8. CDR1 SQVTM and CDR2 ANQGSEA come from the germline V gene. The CDR3 spans 14 residues. CDR3 region: CSCYSGGSSYEQYF. The CDR3 bases are TGCAGCTGTTATAGCGGGGGAAGCTCCTACGAGCAGTACTTC.

The chain has TRBV11-2 and TRBJ1-1; a possible D gene is TRBD1 (6 bases). This CDR3 region has 13 residues. V lost 3 bases, J lost 5 bases, and 10 bases lay in between. Germline V gene sequence: CDR1 SGHAT, CDR2 FQNNGV. The CDR3 DNA is TGTGCCAGCAGCTTTCAGGGGAAGACTGAAGCTTTCTTT. Residues: CASSFQGKTEAFF.

J is TRBJ1-4 and V is TRBV18, with 9 bases fitting TRBD1. CDR1 and CDR2 from the germline V gene are KGHSH and LQKENI. The CDR3 consists of 17 residues. Germline trimming cut 3 bases from V and 5 bases from J; bases unmatched to any gene: 10. CDR3 amino acids: CASSPHRPTGGNEKLFF. The CDR3 coding sequence is TGTGCCAGCTCACCCCACAGACCCACAGGGGGCAATGAAAAACTGTTTTTT. The full variable domain, with the rest looked up from reference TRBV18 and TRBJ1-4, is NAGVMQNPRHLVRRRGQEARLRCSPMKGHSHVYWYRQLPEEGLKFMVYLQKENIIDESGMPKERFSAEFPKEGPSILRIQQVVRGDSAAYFCASSPHRPTGGNEKLFFGSGTQLSVL.

The rearrangement joins TRBV5-4 to TRBJ2-1; TRBD2 might be the D (5 bases). The CDR3 totals 13 residues. V was clipped by 4 bases and J by 5 bases, with 10 bases between them. Germline V gene lookup returns CDR1 SGHNT and CDR2 YYREEE (reference sequence). The CDR3 spells CASSPGLNNEQFF. As DNA, the CDR3 is TGTGCCAGCAGCCCCGGACTCAACAATGAGCAGTTCTTC.

In this sample, this clone turned up once. The V gene is TRBV4-3, the J gene TRBJ2-2; perhaps TRBD1 as D (5 bases). The ends were cut back, 4 bases at V and 7 bases at J, with 16 bases in the middle. Germline V lookup: CDR1 LGHNA, CDR2 YSLEER. The CDR3 length is 15 residues. The CDR3 here is CASSPVPQGFGELFF. Here the CDR3 DNA reads TGCGCCAGCAGCCCCGTACCCCAGGGATTCGGGGAGCTGTTTTTT.

This rearrangement joins TRBV27 to TRBJ2-7; TRBD1 might be the D (6 bases). CDR1 MNHEY and CDR2 SMNVEV come from the germline V gene (reference sequence). The CDR3 covers 15 residues. V was shortened by 2 bases and J by 1 base, with 12 bases between the two germline ends. The CDR3 bases are TGTGCCAGCAGTTTAAAAACGGGACAATCCTACGAGCAGTACTTC. Translation gives CASSLKTGQSYEQYF.

This clone was observed a few times. CDR3 region: CASSQGGQAIANYGYTF. As DNA, the CDR3 is TGCGCCAGCAGCCAAGGGGGACAGGCAATAGCTAACTATGGCTACACCTTC. The chain joins TRBV4-3 to TRBJ1-2, with 8 bases fitting TRBD1. V was clipped by 1 base and J by 0 bases; unmatched bases: 7. This CDR3 spans 17 amino acids. In germline, CDR1 is LGHNA, CDR2 YSLEER.

The genes are TRBV27 and TRBJ2-7, with 7 bases lining up with TRBD2. The CDR3 has 14 residues. After removal of 2 bases from V and 6 bases from J, the junction contained 7 bases not matched to a gene. The germline gives CDR1 MNHEY, CDR2 SMNVEV (reference sequence). The CDR3 protein is CASSLPGRTGEQYF. The CDR3, as DNA: TGTGCCAGCAGTTTACCCGGGAGGACTGGCGAGCAGTACTTC.

This chain joins TRBV29-1 and TRBJ1-1; TRBD1 matches 7 bases. In germline, CDR1 is SQVTM, CDR2 ANQGSEA. This CDR3 has 11 residues. Trimming at V came to 4 bases and at J to 8 bases, leaving 4 bases not matched to a gene. This CDR3 reads CSVAQGSEAFF. Here the CDR3 DNA reads TGCAGCGTTGCACAGGGGTCCGAAGCTTTCTTT.

The CDR3, as DNA: TGTGCCAGCAGTGGAGACAGGCGTGCTGAAGCTTTCTTT. Protein product: CASSGDRRAEAFF. V is TRBV6-1 and J is TRBJ1-1, with D possibly being TRBD1 (6 bases). Trimming removed 4 bases at V and 6 bases at J, with 12 bases between. This CDR3 spans 13 amino acids. Germline V CDR1 and CDR2: MNHNS, SASEGT.

The J gene is TRBJ2-4, the V gene TRBV2, with D perhaps matching TRBD1 (6 bases). Germline CDR1 reads SNHLY; CDR2 reads FYNNEI. The CDR3 loop spans 18 amino acids. The V gene lost 4 bases and the J gene lost 0 bases, with 19 bases spanning the gap. The CDR3 DNA is TGTGCCAGCAGTGGTTATAGGACAGATCCTCTAGCCAAAAACATTCAGTACTTC. Amino acids: CASSGYRTDPLAKNIQYF.

The chain couples TRBV30 to TRBJ2-5; D is perhaps TRBD2 (5 bases). CDR1 is GTSNPN and CDR2 is SVGIG in the germline V gene (reference sequence). V dropped 1 base and J dropped 2 bases, with 8 bases sitting between them. This CDR3 comprises 13 residues. CDR3 in DNA: TGTGCCTGGAGTGCGAGCGGTCAAGAGACCCAGTACTTC. It is translated as CAWSASGQETQYF. Together with reference TRBV30 and TRBJ2-5, the CDR3 gives the full variable domain: SQTIHQWPATLVQPVGSPLSLECTVEGTSNPNLYWYRQAAGRGLQLLFYSVGIGQISSEVPQNLSASRPQDRQFILSSKKLLLSDSGFYLCAWSASGQETQYFGPGTRLLVL.

The chain has TRBV7-2 and TRBJ1-5; 7 positions agree with TRBD1. Germline trimming cut 3 bases from V and 6 bases from J; bases unmatched to any gene: 5. The germline CDR1 and CDR2 sequences are SGHTA and FQGNSA. The CDR3 has 14 residues. The DNA of the CDR3 is TGTGCCAGCAGCTTTCGACAGGGCGGTCAGCCCCAGCATTTT. It is translated as CASSFRQGGQPQHF.

The V gene is TRBV5-4, the J gene TRBJ1-6; possible D gene TRBD1, 6 bases. The V gene's germline CDR1 is SGHNT and CDR2 YYREEE (reference sequence). Trimming pared 3 bases from V and 4 bases from J, leaving 11 bases between. The CDR3 is 15 residues long. In nucleotides, the CDR3 is TGTGCCAGCAGCTCGCAGGGGCTGTATAATTCACCCCTCCACTTT. It codes for CASSSQGLYNSPLHF.

The rearrangement joins TRBV6-6 to TRBJ2-3; no firm D call. The CDR3 contains 16 residues. Germline V CDR1 and CDR2: MNHNY, SVGAGI (reference sequence). Deletions cut 0 bases from V and 1 base from J, with 11 bases between. Here the CDR3 DNA reads TGTGCCAGCAGTTACTCGCTGACCGAGGGCACAGATACGCAGTATTTT. Residues: CASSYSLTEGTDTQYF.